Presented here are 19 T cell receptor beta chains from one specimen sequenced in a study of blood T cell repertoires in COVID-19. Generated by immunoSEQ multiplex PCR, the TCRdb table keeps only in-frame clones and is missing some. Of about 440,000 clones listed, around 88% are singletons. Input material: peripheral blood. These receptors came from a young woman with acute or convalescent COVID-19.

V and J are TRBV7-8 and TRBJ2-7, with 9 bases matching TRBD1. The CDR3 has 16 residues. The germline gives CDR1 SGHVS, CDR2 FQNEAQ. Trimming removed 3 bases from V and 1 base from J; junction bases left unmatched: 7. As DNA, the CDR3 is TGTGCCAGCAGCTTGGCTACAGGGGGCTATTCCTACGAGCAGTACTTC. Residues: CASSLATGGYSYEQYF.

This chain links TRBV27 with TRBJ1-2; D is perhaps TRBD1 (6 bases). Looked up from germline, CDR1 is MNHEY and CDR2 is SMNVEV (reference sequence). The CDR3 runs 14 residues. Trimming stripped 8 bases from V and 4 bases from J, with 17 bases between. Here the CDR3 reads CASRLARDIYGYTF. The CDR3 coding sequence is TGTGCCAGCCGTCTGGCCCGGGACATCTATGGCTACACCTTC.

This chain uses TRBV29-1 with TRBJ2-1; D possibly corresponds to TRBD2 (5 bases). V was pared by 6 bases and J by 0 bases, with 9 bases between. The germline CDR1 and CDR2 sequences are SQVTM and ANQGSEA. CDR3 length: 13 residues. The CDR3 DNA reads TGCAGCGTACAACGGGGCTCCTACAATGAGCAGTTCTTC. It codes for CSVQRGSYNEQFF.

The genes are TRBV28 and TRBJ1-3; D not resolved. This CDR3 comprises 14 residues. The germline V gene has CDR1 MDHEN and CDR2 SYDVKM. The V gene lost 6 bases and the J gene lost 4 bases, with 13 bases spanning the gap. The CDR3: CASSPPVAGNTIYF. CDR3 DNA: TGTGCCAGCAGCCCCCCTGTGGCAGGAAACACCATATATTTT.

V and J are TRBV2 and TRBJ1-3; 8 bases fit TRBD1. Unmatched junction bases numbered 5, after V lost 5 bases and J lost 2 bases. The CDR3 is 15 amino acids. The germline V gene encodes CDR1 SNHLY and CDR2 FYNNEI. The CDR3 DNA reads TGTGCCAGCAGTCGCGGACAGGGTACTGGAAACACCATATATTTT. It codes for CASSRGQGTGNTIYF.

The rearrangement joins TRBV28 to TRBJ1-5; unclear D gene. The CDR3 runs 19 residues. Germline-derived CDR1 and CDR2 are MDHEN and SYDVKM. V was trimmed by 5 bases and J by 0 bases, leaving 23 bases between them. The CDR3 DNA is TGTGCCAGCAGTCCCCCGGCAGACTCCGCGGCATATAGCAATCAGCCCCAGCATTTT. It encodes CASSPPADSAAYSNQPQHF. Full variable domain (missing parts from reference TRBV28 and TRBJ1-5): DVKVTQSSRYLVKRTGEKVFLECVQDMDHENMFWYRQDPGLGLRLIYFSYDVKMKEKGDIPEGYSVSREKKERFSLILESASTNQTSMYLCASSPPADSAAYSNQPQHFGDGTRLSIL.

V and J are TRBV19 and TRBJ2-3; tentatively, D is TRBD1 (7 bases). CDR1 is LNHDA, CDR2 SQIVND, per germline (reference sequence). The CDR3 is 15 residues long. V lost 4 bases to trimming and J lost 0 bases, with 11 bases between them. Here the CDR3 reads CASSRQGLSTDTQYF. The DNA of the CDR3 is TGTGCCAGTAGTAGACAGGGACTTAGCACAGATACGCAGTATTTT.

For the CDR3, the DNA is TGCGCCAGCAGCTTGGCTGTGTCGGACAGCTACACAGATACGCAGTATTTT. Residues: CASSLAVSDSYTDTQYF. The chain joins TRBV5-1 to TRBJ2-3; tentative D call: TRBD1 (6 bases). Germline CDR1 and CDR2: SGHRS and YFSETQ. The CDR3 length is 17 residues. The V end was cut by 0 bases, the J end by 2 bases, with 16 bases between.

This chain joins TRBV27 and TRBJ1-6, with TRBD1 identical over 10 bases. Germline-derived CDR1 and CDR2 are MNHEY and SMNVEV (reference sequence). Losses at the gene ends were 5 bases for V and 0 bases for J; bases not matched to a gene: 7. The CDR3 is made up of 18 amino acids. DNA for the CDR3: TGTGCCAGCAGTCAACGGGACAGGGGAAACTCCTATAATTCACCCCTCCACTTT. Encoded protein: CASSQRDRGNSYNSPLHF.

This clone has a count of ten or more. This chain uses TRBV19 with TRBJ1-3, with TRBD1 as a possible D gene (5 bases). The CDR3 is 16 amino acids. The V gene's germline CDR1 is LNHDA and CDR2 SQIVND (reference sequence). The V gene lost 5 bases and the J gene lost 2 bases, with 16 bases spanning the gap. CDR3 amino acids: CASSSLNRKAGNTIYF. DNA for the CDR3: TGTGCCAGTAGTTCTCTCAACAGGAAAGCTGGAAACACCATATATTTT.

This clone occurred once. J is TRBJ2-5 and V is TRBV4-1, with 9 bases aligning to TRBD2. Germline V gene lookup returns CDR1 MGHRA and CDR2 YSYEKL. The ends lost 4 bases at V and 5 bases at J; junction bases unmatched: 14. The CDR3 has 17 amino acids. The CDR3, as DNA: TGCGCCAGCAGCCCCCTGGGTATGGGACTAGCCTCGGAGACCCAGTACTTC. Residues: CASSPLGMGLASETQYF.

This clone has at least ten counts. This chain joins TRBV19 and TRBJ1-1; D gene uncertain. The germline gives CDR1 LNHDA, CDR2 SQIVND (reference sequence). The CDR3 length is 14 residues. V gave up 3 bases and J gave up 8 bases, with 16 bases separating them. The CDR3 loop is CASSMTSGVKEAFF. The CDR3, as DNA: TGTGCCAGTAGTATGACGAGCGGGGTCAAAGAAGCTTTCTTT. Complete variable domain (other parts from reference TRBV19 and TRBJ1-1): DGGITQSPKYLFRKEGQNVTLSCEQNLNHDAMYWYRQDPGQGLRLIYYSQIVNDFQKGDIAEGYSVSREKKESFPLTVTSAQKNPTAFYLCASSMTSGVKEAFFGQGTRLTVV.

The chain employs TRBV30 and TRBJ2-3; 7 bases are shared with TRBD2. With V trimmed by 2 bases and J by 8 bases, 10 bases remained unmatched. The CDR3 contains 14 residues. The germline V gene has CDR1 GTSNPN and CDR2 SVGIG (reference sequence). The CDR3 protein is CAWSPGLGDSTQYF. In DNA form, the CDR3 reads TGTGCCTGGAGTCCCGGACTAGGGGACTCTACGCAGTATTTT.

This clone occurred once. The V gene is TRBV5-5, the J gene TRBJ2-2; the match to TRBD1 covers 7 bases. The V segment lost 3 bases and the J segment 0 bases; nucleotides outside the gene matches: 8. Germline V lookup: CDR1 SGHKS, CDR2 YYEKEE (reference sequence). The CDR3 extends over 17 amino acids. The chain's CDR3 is CASSSPGQDPNTGELFF. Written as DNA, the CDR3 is TGTGCCAGCAGCTCGCCAGGACAGGACCCGAACACCGGGGAGCTGTTTTTT.

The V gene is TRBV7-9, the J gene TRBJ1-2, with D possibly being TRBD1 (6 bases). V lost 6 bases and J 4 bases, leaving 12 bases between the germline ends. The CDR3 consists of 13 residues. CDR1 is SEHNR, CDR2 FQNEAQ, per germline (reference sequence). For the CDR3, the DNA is TGTGCCAGCAGTTTTCAGGACAGCTATGGCTACACCTTC. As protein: CASSFQDSYGYTF.

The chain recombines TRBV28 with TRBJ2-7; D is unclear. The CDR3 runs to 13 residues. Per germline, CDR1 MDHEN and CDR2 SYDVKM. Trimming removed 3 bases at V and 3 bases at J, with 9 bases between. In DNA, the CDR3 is TGTGCCAGCAGTTTGGTCAGGTTCTACGAGCAGTACTTC. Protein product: CASSLVRFYEQYF. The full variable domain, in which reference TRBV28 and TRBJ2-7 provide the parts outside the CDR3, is DVKVTQSSRYLVKRTGEKVFLECVQDMDHENMFWYRQDPGLGLRLIYFSYDVKMKEKGDIPEGYSVSREKKERFSLILESASTNQTSMYLCASSLVRFYEQYFGPGTRLTVT.

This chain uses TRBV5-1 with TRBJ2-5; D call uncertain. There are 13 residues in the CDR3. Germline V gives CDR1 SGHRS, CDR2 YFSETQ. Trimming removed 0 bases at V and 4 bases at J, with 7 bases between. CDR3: CASSLVTLETQYF. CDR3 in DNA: TGCGCCAGCAGCTTGGTGACATTAGAGACCCAGTACTTC.

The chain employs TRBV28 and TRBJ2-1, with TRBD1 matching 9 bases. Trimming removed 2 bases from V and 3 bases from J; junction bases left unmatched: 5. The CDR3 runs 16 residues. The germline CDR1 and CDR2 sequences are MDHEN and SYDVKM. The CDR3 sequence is CASSLPGTGYYNEQFF. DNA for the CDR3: TGTGCCAGCAGTTTACCCGGGACAGGGTACTACAATGAGCAGTTCTTC.

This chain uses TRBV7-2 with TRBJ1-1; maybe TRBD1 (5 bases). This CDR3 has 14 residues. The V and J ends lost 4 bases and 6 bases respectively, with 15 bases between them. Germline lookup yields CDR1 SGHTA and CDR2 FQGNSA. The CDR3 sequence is CASSSSPGGAEAFF. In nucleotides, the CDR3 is TGTGCCAGCAGCTCGTCACCGGGGGGGGCTGAAGCTTTCTTT.